These 29 T cell receptor beta chains came from one sample sequenced in a study of T cell responses to AZD1222 COVID-19 vaccine. Using immunoSEQ multiplex PCR, the repertoire was profiled, and TCRdb retains in-frame clones only, with some absent. The sample shows about 180,000 clones, around 90% of them seen only once. The specimen comprised peripheral blood, sampled 28 days after the second AZD1222 dose. The source of these receptors is an adult who received the AZD1222 COVID-19 vaccine.

The chain joins TRBV3-1 (or the pseudogene TRBV3-2) to TRBJ2-2; D unresolved. Trimming removed 2 bases at V and 5 bases at J, with 6 bases between. Germline CDR1 reads LGHDT; CDR2 reads YNNKEL (reference sequence). The CDR3 spans 13 residues. CDR3 coding DNA: TGTGCCAGCAGCCAAAGATCGACCGGGGAGCTGTTTTTT. It translates to CASSQRSTGELFF.

The chain uses TRBV7-2 and TRBJ2-7; 9 bases fit TRBD2. V shed 5 bases and J 6 bases; nucleotides not matched to a gene: 2. Looked up from germline, CDR1 is SGHTA and CDR2 is FQGNSA. The CDR3 runs 12 residues. Written as DNA, the CDR3 is TGTGCCAGCAGCCTTAGCGGGAGCGAGCAGTACTTC. This sequence encodes CASSLSGSEQYF.

The CDR3 is CASSYSPGGYEQYF. CDR3 bases: TGTGCCAGCAGTTACTCCCCGGGAGGCTACGAGCAGTACTTC. The rearrangement joins TRBV6-2 or TRBV6-3 to TRBJ2-7; 7 bases are a match to TRBD2. This CDR3 has 14 residues. V was clipped by 0 bases and J by 3 bases; unmatched bases: 2. Per the germline V gene, CDR1 is MNHEY and CDR2 is SVGEGT.

The rearrangement links TRBV10-3 to TRBJ2-6, with a weak D call TRBD2 (5 bases). V lost 8 bases and J 0 bases, leaving 14 bases between the germline ends. Germline V lookup: CDR1 ENHRY, CDR2 SYGVKD. This CDR3 region has 16 residues. For the CDR3, the DNA is TGTGCCATCGGAAGTAAAGGGAGCTCTGGGGCCAACGTCCTGACTTTC. Its protein is CAIGSKGSSGANVLTF.

The chain joins TRBV3-1 (or the pseudogene TRBV3-2) to TRBJ2-3; 13 nucleotides align to TRBD2. CDR1 and CDR2 (germline): LGHDT, YNNKEL (reference sequence). The J segment lost 5 bases and the V segment lost 3 bases, leaving 2 bases of the junction unmatched. The length of the CDR3 is 15 residues. The CDR3 reads CASSQGLAGLDTQYF. The CDR3 nucleotides are TGTGCCAGCAGCCAGGGACTAGCGGGATTAGATACGCAGTATTTT.

The rearrangement links TRBV7-2 to TRBJ1-5, with D possibly being TRBD1 (6 bases). Trimming took off 5 bases at V and 2 bases at J, with 10 bases between the two ends. This CDR3 has 14 amino acids. Germline CDR1 SGHTA, CDR2 FQGNSA. Here the CDR3 reads CASSPRGGNQPQHF. In DNA form, the CDR3 reads TGTGCCAGCAGCCCCAGGGGTGGCAATCAGCCCCAGCATTTT. The full variable domain, rest sourced from reference TRBV7-2 and TRBJ1-5, is GAGVSQSPSNKVTEKGKDVELRCDPISGHTALYWYRQSLGQGLEFLIYFQGNSAPDKSGLPSDRFSAERTGGSVSTLTIQRTQQEDSAVYLCASSPRGGNQPQHFGDGTRLSIL.

This clone has just a few counts. V and J are TRBV7-9 and TRBJ2-7; D perhaps matches TRBD2 (6 bases). Looked up from germline, CDR1 is SEHNR and CDR2 is FQNEAQ (reference sequence). V gave up 1 base and J gave up 7 bases, with 20 bases separating them. The CDR3 has 16 amino acids. CDR3 sequence reads: CASSLVVGTLPREQYF. CDR3 nucleotide sequence: TGTGCCAGCAGCTTAGTAGTCGGGACTCTCCCCCGGGAGCAGTACTTC.

J is TRBJ2-7 and V is TRBV7-3; a possible D gene is TRBD2 (7 bases). The CDR3 loop spans 12 amino acids. V was pared by 5 bases and J by 6 bases, with 11 bases between. CDR1 is SGHTA and CDR2 is FQGTGA in the germline V gene. CDR3 nucleotides: TGTGCCAGCAGCCAGGGGAGGGGCGAGCAGTACTTC. This gives the protein CASSQGRGEQYF.

This chain uses TRBV18 with TRBJ2-7; the D gene could be TRBD1 or TRBD2 (5 bases each). This CDR3 has 14 amino acids. Germline loops: CDR1 KGHSH, CDR2 LQKENI. V dropped 5 bases and J dropped 1 base, with 12 bases sitting between them. The CDR3: CASSDRDASYEQYF. DNA for the CDR3: TGTGCCAGCTCAGATCGGGACGCGTCCTACGAGCAGTACTTC.

On this clone itself: At the DNA level, this CDR3 is encoded by other sequences in the same sample as well. This chain links TRBV10-3 with TRBJ2-7, with 8 bases identical to TRBD2. The germline CDR1 and CDR2 sequences are ENHRY and SYGVKD. The CDR3 has 11 residues. Losses at the gene ends were 11 bases for V and 3 bases for J; bases not matched to a gene: 3. The CDR3 loop reads CAAGGGYEQYF. CDR3 bases: TGTGCCGCGGGGGGCGGCTACGAGCAGTACTTC.

The chain recombines TRBV6-2 or TRBV6-3 with TRBJ1-1; weak D call: TRBD1 (5 bases). The CDR3 runs 14 residues. In germline, CDR1 is MNHEY, CDR2 SVGEGT. V was pared by 6 bases and J by 4 bases, with 15 bases between. The CDR3: CASSLPGRGTEAFF. The CDR3 bases are TGTGCCAGCAGCCTCCCGGGACGGGGCACTGAAGCTTTCTTT.

This chain joins TRBV18 and TRBJ2-5; 10 bases match TRBD1. Germline lookup yields CDR1 KGHSH and CDR2 LQKENI. V lost 3 bases to trimming and J lost 5 bases; unmatched junction nucleotides: 3. CDR3 length: 14 amino acids. This CDR3 reads CASSPGTGVETQYF. The DNA of the CDR3 is TGTGCCAGCTCACCGGGGACAGGGGTGGAGACCCAGTACTTC.

This clone was recorded only once. This chain connects TRBV19 to TRBJ2-5; TRBD2 aligns across 8 bases. The CDR3 is made up of 14 amino acids. V gave up 2 bases and J gave up 4 bases; unmatched junction bases: 3. CDR1 and CDR2 from the germline V gene are LNHDA and SQIVND (reference sequence). The CDR3 nucleotides read TGTGCCAGTAGTATAAGGCGGGGGGCAGAGACCCAGTACTTC. Translation gives CASSIRRGAETQYF.

The chain couples TRBV11-2 to TRBJ2-7, with TRBD1 as a possible D gene (6 bases). This CDR3 has 15 residues. The V gene lost 0 bases and the J gene lost 1 base, with 10 bases spanning the gap. Germline values: CDR1 SGHAT, CDR2 FQNNGV. The CDR3 DNA follows: TGTGCCAGCAGCTTAGATTTGGACAGATCCTACGAGCAGTACTTC. This codes for CASSLDLDRSYEQYF.

The chain links TRBV11-2 to TRBJ1-6; D remains unclear. This CDR3 has 12 residues. Looked up from germline, CDR1 is SGHAT and CDR2 is FQNNGV. V dropped 2 bases and J dropped 8 bases, with 4 bases sitting between them. CDR3 loop: CASSLLDSPLHF. The CDR3 DNA is TGTGCCAGCAGCTTACTCGATTCACCCCTCCACTTT.

This chain links TRBV2 with TRBJ2-5, with D hard to call. The CDR3 runs to 14 residues. Germline values: CDR1 SNHLY, CDR2 FYNNEI. Trimming removed 7 bases at V and 5 bases at J, with 17 bases between. This CDR3 is CASNPRPVGETQYF. CDR3 nucleotides: TGTGCCAGCAACCCGCGGCCCGTTGGTGAGACCCAGTACTTC.

This rearrangement joins TRBV14 to TRBJ1-2; D may be TRBD1 (6 bases). The V end lost 1 base, the J end lost 4 bases, and 7 bases lay between the germline ends. Germline V gives CDR1 SGHDN, CDR2 FVKESK. There are 13 residues in the CDR3. The CDR3 loop is CASSQARGYGYTF. As DNA, the CDR3 is TGTGCCAGCAGCCAAGCCAGGGGCTATGGCTACACCTTC.

The chain couples TRBV20-1 to TRBJ1-3; perhaps TRBD1 as D (5 bases). The V gene lost 3 bases and the J gene lost 4 bases, with 16 bases spanning the gap. CDR3 length equals 15 residues. CDR1 and CDR2 (germline): DFQATT, SNEGSKA (reference sequence). The CDR3 region has the DNA TGCAGTGCTAGTCTCGCGTCCCGGGGCGGAAACACCATATATTTT. Translating it yields CSASLASRGGNTIYF.

This rearrangement joins TRBV23-1 to TRBJ1-1; D is unresolved. TRBV23-1 is noted as an ORF with a role that remains uncertain. The germline V and J ends were trimmed by 6 bases and 1 base, with 6 bases remaining between them. CDR3 size: 12 residues. This chain's CDR3 is CASRDGNTEAFF. Written as DNA, the CDR3 is TGCGCCAGCAGGGACGGGAACACTGAAGCTTTCTTT.

The gene calls are TRBV5-4 and TRBJ1-1; D ambiguous. The CDR3 sequence is 15 residues long. Germline V gives CDR1 SGHNT, CDR2 YYREEE (reference sequence). V lost 4 bases to trimming and J lost 0 bases, with 13 bases between them. The CDR3 nucleotides read TGTGCCAGCAGCCCGCCACGAAAAATGAACACTGAAGCTTTCTTT. The encoded protein is CASSPPRKMNTEAFF.

This chain links TRBV3-1 (or the pseudogene TRBV3-2) with TRBJ2-7, with D uncertain. This CDR3 comprises 15 residues. Germline-derived CDR1 and CDR2 are LGHDT and YNNKEL (reference sequence). The ends were cut back, 1 base at V and 2 bases at J, with 12 bases in the middle. The CDR3 sequence: CASSQVGSLTYEQYF. The CDR3 nucleotides are TGTGCCAGCAGCCAAGTAGGCAGCCTGACCTACGAGCAGTACTTC.

The chain uses TRBV7-3 and TRBJ1-3; D uncertain. This CDR3 is built from 16 residues. The germline V and J ends were trimmed by 0 bases and 0 bases, with 9 bases remaining between them. The germline V gene has CDR1 SGHTA and CDR2 FQGTGA. CDR3 in amino acids: CASSLTPGDSGNTIYF. Written as DNA, the CDR3 is TGTGCCAGCAGCTTAACTCCCGGAGACTCTGGAAACACCATATATTTT. The entire variable domain, with the rest obtained from reference TRBV7-3 and TRBJ1-3, is as follows: GAGVSQTPSNKVTEKGKYVELRCDPISGHTALYWYRQSLGQGPEFLIYFQGTGAADDSGLPNDRFFAVRPEGSVSTLKIQRTERGDSAVYLCASSLTPGDSGNTIYFGEGSWLTVV.

V is TRBV6-2 or TRBV6-3 and J is TRBJ2-2; 8 positions match TRBD2. V trimming: 5 bases; J trimming: 5 bases; junction bases outside the gene matches: 7. The CDR3 is 15 amino acids. Germline CDR1 MNHEY, CDR2 SVGEGT. The CDR3 spells CASSQSGSGTGELFF. For the CDR3, the DNA is TGTGCCAGCAGTCAAAGCGGGAGCGGGACCGGGGAGCTGTTTTTT.

The genes are TRBV7-2 and TRBJ2-1; 15 nucleotides match TRBD2. The germline V gene has CDR1 SGHTA and CDR2 FQGNSA. This CDR3 contains 15 residues. The junction had 6 bases not matched to a gene; V was cut back by 5 bases and J by 10 bases. CDR3 amino acids: CASSIGTSGGSEQFF. The DNA of the CDR3 is TGTGCCAGCAGCATCGGGACTAGCGGGGGGTCAGAGCAGTTCTTC.

The V and J genes are TRBV19 and TRBJ1-6; TRBD1 matches 7 bases. The CDR3 consists of 15 residues. V dropped 6 bases and J dropped 6; count of bases not matched to a gene: 8. Germline values: CDR1 LNHDA, CDR2 SQIVND (reference sequence). The CDR3 region has the DNA TGTGCCAGTAGAAATACAGGGGAGGGTAATTCACCCCTCCACTTT. Translated, it gives CASRNTGEGNSPLHF.

This chain uses TRBV28 with TRBJ2-5; D unresolved. The CDR3 loop spans 14 amino acids. V was pared by 3 bases and J by 5 bases, with 13 bases between. Germline CDR1 reads MDHEN; CDR2 reads SYDVKM. CDR3 residues: CASSFRYVRETQYF. CDR3 nucleotides: TGTGCCAGCAGTTTTAGATACGTGCGGGAGACCCAGTACTTC.

The chain links TRBV2 to TRBJ2-5, with D tentatively TRBD2 (5 bases). The CDR3 length is 12 residues. Trimming shortened V by 8 bases and J by 1 base, and 8 bases separated the two germline ends. The germline V gene has CDR1 SNHLY and CDR2 FYNNEI. The CDR3 protein is CASGLIQETQYF. DNA of the CDR3: TGTGCCAGCGGACTTATCCAAGAGACCCAGTACTTC.

CDR3 in amino acids: CASSLRGEGSPLHF. CDR3 nucleotide sequence: TGTGCCAGCAGTTTACGGGGAGAGGGTTCACCCCTCCACTTT. V and J are TRBV27 and TRBJ1-6; unclear D gene. CDR1 and CDR2 (germline): MNHEY, SMNVEV (reference sequence). The CDR3 contains 14 residues. V shed 2 bases and J shed 9 bases, with 11 bases lying between them.

The chain couples TRBV6-6 to TRBJ1-6, with 8 bases that match TRBD1. Germline-derived CDR1 and CDR2 are MNHNY and SVGAGI (reference sequence). J gave up 4 bases and V 6 bases, and 5 bases lay outside the gene matches. CDR3 length: 15 amino acids. In DNA form, the CDR3 reads TGTGCCAGCAGACTCGGGACAGGATATAATTCACCCCTCCACTTT. Encoded protein: CASRLGTGYNSPLHF.